Shown below are 12 T cell receptor beta chains from a single sample sequenced in a study of blood T cell repertoires in COVID-19. Profiled with immunoSEQ multiplex PCR; TCRdb holds only in-frame clones, not every one. The data hold some 30,000 clones, with around 90% observed a single time. The sequencing sample was made of peripheral blood. These TCRs come from a human donor in a cohort sampled during active COVID-19.

This clone was seen a few times. V gene TRBV5-1 combines with J gene TRBJ2-7; TRBD1 might be the D (5 bases). CDR1 and CDR2 from the germline V gene are SGHRS and YFSETQ. Trimming left V 1 base short and J 4 bases short, with 9 bases between. The CDR3 loop spans 13 amino acids. CDR3 DNA sequence: TGCGCCAGCAGCTTGCAGGGTCTGTACGAGCAGTACTTC. Translated, it gives CASSLQGLYEQYF.

The chain recombines TRBV5-1 with TRBJ2-3; 11 bases agree with TRBD2. The germline CDR1 and CDR2 sequences are SGHRS and YFSETQ. The CDR3 spans 18 residues. V shed 5 bases, J shed 4 bases, and the junction held 15 bases outside the gene matches. The CDR3 nucleotides read TGCGCCAGCAGATCCCGAAGGGTAGCGGGGGGGATAGCAGATACGCAGTATTTT. Translated, it gives CASRSRRVAGGIADTQYF.

The genes are TRBV7-9 and TRBJ2-5, with 8 positions matching TRBD2. The CDR3 has 14 residues. Losses at the gene ends were 6 bases for V and 2 bases for J; bases not matched to a gene: 5. The germline CDR1 and CDR2 sequences are SEHNR and FQNEAQ (reference sequence). CDR3 amino acids: CASRFRGRQETQYF. CDR3 bases: TGTGCCAGCAGGTTCCGCGGGAGGCAAGAGACCCAGTACTTC.

The CDR3 loop reads CASSLGGLVGAGANVLTF. CDR3 in DNA: TGTGCCAGCAGCTTAGGGGGGCTTGTAGGGGCTGGGGCCAACGTCCTGACTTTC. The V and J genes are TRBV7-6 and TRBJ2-6; tentatively, D is TRBD1 (6 bases). Germline-derived CDR1 and CDR2 are SGHVS and FNYEAQ. Trimming removed 1 base at V and 2 bases at J, with 15 bases between. The CDR3 sequence is 18 residues long.

This chain connects TRBV9 to TRBJ2-1; TRBD2 is a possible D gene (5 bases). Trimming cost V 0 bases and J 9 bases, with 10 bases left between them. Germline values: CDR1 SGDLS, CDR2 YYNGEE. The CDR3 extends over 13 amino acids. CDR3 residues: CASSVGRVGEQFF. The CDR3 nucleotides are TGTGCCAGCAGCGTAGGGCGGGTTGGTGAGCAGTTCTTC.

The V call is TRBV9, the J call TRBJ2-7; TRBD2 matches 12 bases. The CDR3 extends over 16 amino acids. The trim removed 0 bases at V and 4 bases at J, leaving 5 bases unmatched. The V gene's germline CDR1 is SGDLS and CDR2 YYNGEE. CDR3 DNA: TGTGCCAGCAGCGTAGGACTAGCGGGGGCCCAATACGAGCAGTACTTC. Translation gives CASSVGLAGAQYEQYF.

This clone was seen only once. J is TRBJ1-6 and V is TRBV5-1; 9 bases align to TRBD1. Trimming cost V 4 bases and J 7 bases; bases outside gene matches: 6. CDR3 length equals 15 residues. Germline V gene lookup returns CDR1 SGHRS and CDR2 YFSETQ. The CDR3 is CASSPIGTGNSPLHF. The CDR3 bases are TGCGCCAGCAGCCCTATCGGGACAGGGAATTCACCCCTCCACTTT.

This clone was seen more than once but under ten times. The chain recombines TRBV19 with TRBJ1-5; D may be TRBD1 (5 bases). This CDR3 has 15 amino acids. Looked up from germline, CDR1 is LNHDA and CDR2 is SQIVND (reference sequence). Trimming removed 5 bases from V and 6 bases from J, with 17 bases in between. The CDR3 here is CASSPRARSAQPQHF. CDR3 nucleotides: TGTGCCAGTAGTCCCAGGGCACGGTCCGCTCAGCCCCAGCATTTT. Filled out from reference TRBV19 and TRBJ1-5, the complete variable domain reads DGGITQSPKYLFRKEGQNVTLSCEQNLNHDAMYWYRQDPGQGLRLIYYSQIVNDFQKGDIAEGYSVSREKKESFPLTVTSAQKNPTAFYLCASSPRARSAQPQHFGDGTRLSIL.

The chain joins TRBV6-5 to TRBJ1-1; D may be TRBD1 (6 bases). The CDR3 spans 14 residues. V lost 6 bases to trimming and J lost 3 bases, with 14 bases between them. Germline lookup yields CDR1 MNHEY and CDR2 SVGAGI. The CDR3 region is CASRSGGRDTEAFF. CDR3 coding DNA: TGTGCCAGCAGGTCGGGGGGCAGGGACACTGAAGCTTTCTTT.

V and J are TRBV6-1 and TRBJ1-3; D is perhaps TRBD1 (5 bases). The CDR3 is 16 residues long. Trimming removed 3 bases at V and 2 bases at J, with 14 bases between. Germline CDR1 reads MNHNS; CDR2 reads SASEGT. CDR3 sequence (DNA): TGTGCCAGCAGTGACCTCCCTACAGGTACTGGAAACACCATATATTTT. Amino acids: CASSDLPTGTGNTIYF.

As regards this clone: One end of the junction fails to match germline, which may point to a read error. The chain couples TRBV11-2 to TRBJ2-1; D is ambiguous. The CDR3 consists of 13 residues. Germline V gives CDR1 SGHAT, CDR2 FQNNGV. The CDR3 protein is CASSLERYNEQFF. The CDR3 nucleotides are TGTGCAAGCAGCTTGGAGAGGTACAATGAGCAGTTCTTC.

The genes are TRBV25-1 and TRBJ2-7; D not resolved. Germline CDR1 and CDR2: MGHDK and SYGVNS. V lost 6 bases and J 6 bases, leaving 12 bases between the germline ends. The CDR3 is made up of 12 amino acids. The CDR3 loop is CASRQTASEQYF. CDR3 nucleotides: TGTGCCAGCAGGCAAACAGCTTCCGAGCAGTACTTC.